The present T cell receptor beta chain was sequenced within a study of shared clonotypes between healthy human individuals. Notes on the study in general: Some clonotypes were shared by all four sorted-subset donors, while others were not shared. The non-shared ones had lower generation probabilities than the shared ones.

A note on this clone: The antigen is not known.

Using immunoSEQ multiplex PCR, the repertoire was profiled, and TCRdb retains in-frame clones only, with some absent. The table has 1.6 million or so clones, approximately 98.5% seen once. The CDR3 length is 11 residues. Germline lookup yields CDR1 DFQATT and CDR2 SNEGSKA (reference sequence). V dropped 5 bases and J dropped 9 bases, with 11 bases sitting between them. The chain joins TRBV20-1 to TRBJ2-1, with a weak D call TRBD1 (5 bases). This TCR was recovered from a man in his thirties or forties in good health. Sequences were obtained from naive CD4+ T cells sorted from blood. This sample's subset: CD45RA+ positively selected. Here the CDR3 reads CSAQGLGEQFF. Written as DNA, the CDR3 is TGCAGTGCTCAGGGTTTAGGTGAGCAGTTCTTC.